This is a list of T cell receptor beta chains from one sample in a study of a mutant IDH1 vaccine in newly diagnosed glioma. Repertoires were generated with immunoSEQ multiplex PCR, while TCRdb's copy carries only in-frame clones and drops some. The sample has 26,000 or so clones; 75% to 90% are singletons. These receptors lack a known antigen. The source material was PBMCs, sampled from a glioma patient whose treatment included an IDH1 peptide vaccine. Source of these receptors: a young man with glioma. Both conserved end residues are part of each CDR3. Fields, in order: V gene, CDR3 protein.

TRBV6-1 CASSGLTGTGLNEQFF
TRBV30 CAWSVSGSYNEKLFF
TRBV6-1 CASSEQGGGEQYF
TRBV5-3 CARSKGLGAPLMNTEAFF
TRBV27 CASSPGTGGRPQHF
TRBV5-4 CASSPTGDNEQFF
TRBV2 CASRASGSSSTDTQYF
TRBV5-4 CASTFRGSGELFF
TRBV6-1 CASSETATNEKLFF
TRBV4-1 CASSQGVDGQPQHF